These T cell receptor beta chains were read from a single sample in a study of T cells in Graves' hyperthyroidism and ophthalmopathy. Each CDR3 protein is one row after TCRdb ran MiXCR on the multiplex PCR reads. The table lists around 100,000 distinct CDR3 sequences, 47% of them singletons, with about 26% in the top ten. Sample: blood. These receptor sequences come from a man aged 40-50 years with Graves' hyperthyroidism. Both conserved end residues are part of each CDR3. D genes are given only for firm matches. Size values are once, few and many counts, or a class for expanded clones, and some rows have none.

V,size,D,J,DNA,CDR3
TRBV6-1,many,NA,TRBJ1-1,TGTGCCACTCAACAGGGCACTGAAGCTTTCTTT,CATQQGTEAFF
TRBV14,many,TRBD1,TRBJ2-7,TGTGCCAGCAGCCAAGGGACAGGACTTTTCTACGAGCAGTACTTC,CASSQGTGLFYEQYF
TRBV19,many,NA,TRBJ1-3,TGTGCCAGTAGTATAAAGGGGACATCAACCATATATTTT,CASSIKGTSTIYF
TRBV5-1,many,NA,TRBJ1-4,TGCGCCAGCAGCTTGGGTCTAACAACTAATGAAAAACTGTTTTTT,CASSLGLTTNEKLFF
TRBV6-1,NA,NA,TRBJ2-1,TGTGCCAGCAAGGGCCCCCCAGATCACAATGAGCAGTTCTTC,CASKGPPDHNEQFF
TRBV29-1,NA,TRBD1,TRBJ1-2,TGCAGCGGCGGACAGGGCCTCACTAACTATGGCTACACCTTC,CSGGQGLTNYGYTF
TRBV19,few,TRBD1,TRBJ1-2,TGTGCCTGGAGTGGGGACAGTGATTATGGCTACACCTTC,CAWSGDSDYGYTF
TRBV9,NA,NA,TRBJ2-5,TGTGCCAGTCTCCTGGGGCCTTCGGCGGGGAGAGGGGGCCGTGACCAAGAGACCCAGTACTTC,CASLLGPSAGRGGRDQETQYF
TRBV6-5,NA,TRBD1,TRBJ2-6,TGTGCCAGCAGTTTGGGACAGATCCCTGGGGCCAACGTCCTGACTTTC,CASSLGQIPGANVLTF
TRBV2,NA,NA,TRBJ2-7,TGTGCCAGCAGTGGGACGGCTGTTTTCAACGAGCAGTACTTC,CASSGTAVFNEQYF
TRBV15,NA,NA,TRBJ2-6,TGTGCCACCAGCAGTGAGTCTTCTGGGGCCAACGTCCTGACTTTC,CATSSESSGANVLTF
TRBV6-6,many,NA,TRBJ2-1,TGTGCCAGCAAGGTCGGAGGACAGAATGAGCAGTTCTTC,CASKVGGQNEQFF
TRBV6-5,NA,TRBD2,TRBJ2-3,TGTGCCAGCAGTTACGAGTGGGGTAGCGGGACTAGCACAGATACGCAGTATTTT,CASSYEWGSGTSTDTQYF
TRBV9,many,NA,TRBJ2-2,TGTGCCAGCAGCGGACCCCGGGAGCTGTTTTTT,CASSGPRELFF
TRBV7-3,NA,NA,TRBJ2-7,TGTGCCAGCAGCTTAACGTGGCCAGCCTACGAGCAGTACTTC,CASSLTWPAYEQYF
TRBV25-1,NA,TRBD1,TRBJ2-2,TGTGCCAGCAGCCCGGGACAGGGGGCGATCGGGGAGCTGTTTTTT,CASSPGQGAIGELFF
TRBV6-2/TRBV6-3,NA,NA,TRBJ1-1,TGTGCCAGCAGTTATTGGTCGGGAACTGAAGCTTTCTTT,CASSYWSGTEAFF
TRBV5-1,many,NA,TRBJ2-3,TGCGCCAGCAGCTTTGGAGGTACAGATACGCAGTATTTT,CASSFGGTDTQYF
TRBV5-4,NA,TRBD1,TRBJ2-7,TGTGCCAGCAGGCCCGGGACAGGGGTCCACGAGCAGTACTTC,CASRPGTGVHEQYF
TRBV20-1,many,NA,TRBJ1-2,TGCAGTGCTAGCACGGACAGTAACTATGGCTACACCTTC,CSASTDSNYGYTF
TRBV6-1,NA,NA,TRBJ2-2,TGTGCCAGCAATGACGCGGGGTTGGACACCGGGGAGCTGTTTTTT,CASNDAGLDTGELFF
TRBV4-2,NA,NA,TRBJ1-3,TGTGCCAGCAGCCAAGAGTGGAACACCATATATTTT,CASSQEWNTIYF
TRBV18,NA,NA,TRBJ2-7,TGTGCCAGCTCACCAGACCGGGGGCACGAGCAGCACTTC,CASSPDRGHEQHF
TRBV12-3/TRBV12-4,few,NA,TRBJ1-6,TGTGCCAGCAGTTTTGGGGGGAATTCACCCCTCCACTTT,CASSFGGNSPLHF
TRBV11-3,NA,TRBD1,TRBJ1-5,TGTGCCAGCAGCGCCGGGACAGGGATTCAGCCCCAGCATTTT,CASSAGTGIQPQHF
TRBV15,many,NA,TRBJ2-3,TGTGCCACCAGCAGAGTTGGGGGCACAGATACGCAGTATTTT,CATSRVGGTDTQYF
TRBV20-1,many,NA,TRBJ2-1,TGCAGTGCCAGTCCGGGGGCGACCTACAATGAGCAGTTCTTC,CSASPGATYNEQFF
TRBV7-2,NA,NA,TRBJ1-1,TGTGCCAGCAGCCTACCGACGGCTGAAGCTTTCTTT,CASSLPTAEAFF
TRBV30,NA,NA,TRBJ1-5,TGTGCCTGGGGAGAGGATCAGCCCCAGCATTTT,CAWGEDQPQHF
TRBV12-5,many,NA,TRBJ1-1,TGTGCTAGTGGTCTCCCCCCAGGAAACGAGGAGACTGAAGCTTTCTTT,CASGLPPGNEETEAFF
TRBV12-5,NA,NA,TRBJ2-7,TGTGCTAGTGGTTTTGGCCGAACCTACGAGCAGTACTTC,CASGFGRTYEQYF
TRBV6-6,many,NA,TRBJ2-7,TGTGCCAGCGGAAACCTAGGTCCGTACGAGCAGTACTTC,CASGNLGPYEQYF
TRBV6-5,many,NA,TRBJ1-1,TGTGCCAGCAGTTACTCGGAGGACTTGAACACTGAAGCTTTCTTT,CASSYSEDLNTEAFF
TRBV30,once,TRBD1,TRBJ1-6,TGTGCCTGGAGAGTGGACAGGGGGCAGAGCTCCTATAATTCACCCCTCCACTTT,CAWRVDRGQSSYNSPLHF
TRBV7-8,NA,NA,TRBJ2-7,TGTGCCAGCAGCCGGAGGGACGAGCAGTACTTC,CASSRRDEQYF
TRBV20-1,many,NA,TRBJ2-3,TGCAGTGCAGTACGGGGTACCACAGATACGCAGTATTTT,CSAVRGTTDTQYF
TRBV20-1,many,TRBD1,TRBJ1-1,TGCAGTGCCGAAGGACAGGGCTACACTGAAGCTTTCTTT,CSAEGQGYTEAFF